Following are 18 T cell receptor beta chains from one sample sequenced in a study of T cell changes during pregnancy in multiple sclerosis (dated by TCRdb to 2018 to 2020). Library prep was done by the immunoSEQ multiplex PCR assay. The immuneACCESS repertoire file appears here via TCRdb, limited to in-frame rearrangements. These files lack a portion of the clones; in checked studies, under half of the deficit traces to unresolved V genes, and the cause of the others is not known. This sample gives 35,000 to 45,000 clones in total; around 92% of them show up just once. The ten largest clones represent about 0.45% of the sample. The specimen was CD4+ T cells from peripheral blood mononuclear cells, collected in the second trimester of pregnancy. Receptors were obtained from a female donor in good health, enrolled as a control in a pregnancy study.

The chain employs TRBV2 and TRBJ1-2; D gene unclear. Trimming took off 1 base at V and 1 base at J, with 7 bases between the two ends. This CDR3 is 14 amino acids long. Germline CDR1 and CDR2: SNHLY and FYNNEI. This CDR3 reads CASSEVASNYGYTF. CDR3 nucleotide sequence: TGTGCCAGCAGTGAAGTCGCTAGTAACTATGGCTACACCTTC.

The chain couples TRBV19 to TRBJ2-3; a weak D match, TRBD2 (7 bases). CDR3 length equals 15 residues. With 6 bases removed from V and 3 bases from J, the gap between germline ends came to 16 bases. Per the germline V gene, CDR1 is LNHDA and CDR2 is SQIVND (reference sequence). The chain's CDR3 is CASRGGGPGTDTQYF. The CDR3 DNA sequence: TGTGCCAGTAGAGGCGGGGGCCCAGGGACAGATACGCAGTATTTT.

The genes are TRBV30 and TRBJ1-2, with a weak D call TRBD1 (6 bases). Trimming removed 6 bases from V and 5 bases from J, with 13 bases in between. The CDR3 runs 12 residues. Germline V gene lookup returns CDR1 GTSNPN and CDR2 SVGIG (reference sequence). CDR3 sequence (DNA): TGTGCCTGTCTAGGGGGTGGTTATGGCTACACCTTC. Translating gives CACLGGGYGYTF.

The chain carries TRBV19 and TRBJ1-5; 9 nucleotides align to TRBD1. This CDR3 is built from 15 residues. Trimming cost V 6 bases and J 6 bases; bases outside gene matches: 9. Germline CDR1 reads LNHDA; CDR2 reads SQIVND (reference sequence). CDR3 DNA sequence: TGTGCCAGTAGAAGGGACAGGGAAGGGGGTCAGCCCCAGCATTTT. This codes for CASRRDREGGQPQHF.

V usage is TRBV6-6 and J usage is TRBJ1-2; 7 positions agree with TRBD1. CDR1 and CDR2 (germline): MNHNY, SVGAGI (reference sequence). The CDR3 is 15 amino acids. The junction had 14 bases not matched to a gene; V was cut back by 4 bases and J by 9 bases. Here the CDR3 DNA reads TGTGCCAGCAGTTCCACCATCGGAAACAGGGGTCGCTACACCTTC. Translation gives CASSSTIGNRGRYTF.

This chain uses TRBV18 with TRBJ2-1; 16 nucleotides match TRBD2. In germline, CDR1 is KGHSH, CDR2 LQKENI. CDR3 size: 18 residues. Trimming cost V 1 base and J 6 bases; bases outside gene matches: 6. In DNA form, the CDR3 reads TGTGCCAGCTCACCACTCGCCGGGACTAGCGGGAGGGCCAATGAGCAGTTCTTC. Its translation is CASSPLAGTSGRANEQFF.

This rearrangement joins TRBV19 to TRBJ2-1; TRBD2 matches at 11 bases. The CDR3 sequence is 16 residues long. Germline lookup yields CDR1 LNHDA and CDR2 SQIVND (reference sequence). Trimming at V came to 3 bases and at J to 8 bases, leaving 9 bases not matched to a gene. For the CDR3, the DNA is TGTGCCAGTAGTATGTTAGCGGGGGGGAATGGGGATGAGCAGTTCTTC. This sequence encodes CASSMLAGGNGDEQFF.

This clone showed up just once. V is TRBV28 and J is TRBJ2-3, with 7 bases aligning to TRBD2. The CDR3 totals 18 residues. CDR1 and CDR2 from the germline V gene are MDHEN and SYDVKM. J lost 3 bases, V lost 7 bases, and 19 bases had no gene match. CDR3 in DNA: TGTGCCAGCACACCAATCACTGCGCGGGAGAGTGGAACAGATACGCAGTATTTT. Translating gives CASTPITARESGTDTQYF.

The chain uses TRBV9 and TRBJ2-1; 14 nucleotides align to TRBD2. The junction had 4 bases not matched to a gene; V was cut back by 4 bases and J by 4 bases. Germline CDR1 is SGDLS and CDR2 is YYNGEE. This CDR3 contains 16 residues. The CDR3: CASSPRLAGGYNEQFF. CDR3 bases: TGTGCCAGCAGCCCGCGACTAGCGGGAGGGTACAATGAGCAGTTCTTC.

Only one count was recorded for this clone. The chain recombines TRBV4-1 with TRBJ2-1; 9 bases align to TRBD2. The CDR3 consists of 15 residues. Germline V gene data show CDR1 as MGHRA and CDR2 as YSYEKL. With V trimmed by 4 bases and J by 5 bases, 6 bases remained unmatched. CDR3 DNA sequence: TGCGCCAGCAGCCCACTAGCGGGTACACACAATGAGCAGTTCTTC. Amino acid sequence: CASSPLAGTHNEQFF.

This clone turned up a few times. The chain joins TRBV6-6 to TRBJ1-1; D gene unclear. Germline V gene data show CDR1 as MNHNY and CDR2 as SVGAGI (reference sequence). The CDR3 has 13 amino acids. V was shortened by 3 bases and J by 1 base, with 6 bases between the two germline ends. CDR3 nucleotides: TGTGCCAGCAGTTATCTTCCGAACACTGAAGCTTTCTTT. This encodes CASSYLPNTEAFF.

The chain joins TRBV2 to TRBJ2-7, with 10 bases identical to TRBD1. The CDR3 runs 16 residues. With V trimmed by 5 bases and J by 1 base, 8 bases remained unmatched. Looked up from germline, CDR1 is SNHLY and CDR2 is FYNNEI. Here the CDR3 reads CASSPMDRGGSYEQYF. The CDR3 DNA follows: TGTGCCAGCAGTCCTATGGACAGGGGGGGTTCCTACGAGCAGTACTTC. Drawing the rest from reference TRBV2 and TRBJ2-7, the complete variable domain is EPEVTQTPSHQVTQMGQEVILRCVPISNHLYFYWYRQILGQKVEFLVSFYNNEISEKSEIFDDQFSVERPDGSNFTLKIRSTKLEDSAMYFCASSPMDRGGSYEQYFGPGTRLTVT.

The V and J genes are TRBV5-1 and TRBJ2-2; D is ambiguous. The ends were cut back, 0 bases at V and 6 bases at J, with 9 bases in the middle. Germline V gene data show CDR1 as SGHRS and CDR2 as YFSETQ. This CDR3 has 14 residues. The CDR3 coding sequence is TGCGCCAGCAGCTTGGATCCGCGAGCCGGGGAGCTGTTTTTT. Protein product: CASSLDPRAGELFF.

The CDR3 sequence: CASSRATAGHTDTQYF. In DNA, the CDR3 is TGTGCCAGCAGCCGTGCCACAGCGGGACACACAGATACGCAGTATTTT. This sequence joins TRBV5-4 and TRBJ2-3; D possibly corresponds to TRBD2 (7 bases). CDR3 length: 16 residues. V lost 4 bases, J lost 2 bases, and 17 bases lay in between. CDR1 is SGHNT and CDR2 is YYREEE in the germline V gene (reference sequence).

The rearrangement uses TRBV19 and TRBJ1-2, with D perhaps matching TRBD1 (5 bases). Deletions cut 3 bases from V and 5 bases from J, with 16 bases between. The CDR3 loop spans 15 amino acids. Germline assignment: CDR1 LNHDA and CDR2 SQIVND (reference sequence). The CDR3 DNA reads as TGTGCCAGTAGTATCACGGGGGTCCCAACTTATGGCTACACCTTC. Its protein is CASSITGVPTYGYTF.

In DNA form, the CDR3 reads TGTGCCAGCAGTACCCGGGACAGAGGGACTGAAGCTTTCTTT. Translating it yields CASSTRDRGTEAFF. This chain connects TRBV28 to TRBJ1-1, with 7 bases that match TRBD1. The CDR3 totals 14 residues. Germline CDR1 and CDR2: MDHEN and SYDVKM. V trimming: 5 bases; J trimming: 5 bases; junction bases outside the gene matches: 8. Full variable domain (rest looked up from reference TRBV28 and TRBJ1-1): DVKVTQSSRYLVKRTGEKVFLECVQDMDHENMFWYRQDPGLGLRLIYFSYDVKMKEKGDIPEGYSVSREKKERFSLILESASTNQTSMYLCASSTRDRGTEAFFGQGTRLTVV.

The chain has TRBV30 and TRBJ1-1; D is undetermined. The ends were cut back, 1 base at V and 5 bases at J, with 5 bases in the middle. CDR3 length equals 11 residues. CDR1 is GTSNPN, CDR2 SVGIG, per germline (reference sequence). CDR3 sequence reads: CAWSERTEAFF. The CDR3 bases are TGTGCCTGGAGTGAGCGGACTGAAGCTTTCTTT. The complete variable domain, with remaining parts taken from reference TRBV30 and TRBJ1-1, reads SQTIHQWPATLVQPVGSPLSLECTVEGTSNPNLYWYRQAAGRGLQLLFYSVGIGQISSEVPQNLSASRPQDRQFILSSKKLLLSDSGFYLCAWSERTEAFFGQGTRLTVV.

This chain connects TRBV10-3 to TRBJ2-7; D is unclear. Germline CDR1 is ENHRY and CDR2 is SYGVKD. This CDR3 has 11 amino acids. The V end was cut by 6 bases, the J end by 0 bases, with 3 bases between. The DNA of the CDR3 is TGTGCCATCAGCAACTCCTACGAGCAGTACTTC. This codes for CAISNSYEQYF.